This T cell receptor (beta chain) emerged from a study of cytomegalovirus exposure and HLA in healthy donors. On this clone: Its antigen is currently unknown.

Assay: immunoSEQ multiplex PCR; the TCRdb copy retains only in-frame clones and omits some. The table includes about 150,000 clones, around 84% detected once. Losses at the gene ends were 3 bases for V and 0 bases for J; bases not matched to a gene: 7. The CDR3 has 18 residues. Germline V gene data show CDR1 as SGHDT and CDR2 as YYEEEE. Regarding the study as a whole: The study put some 150 TCR beta chains on its list as cytomegalovirus-associated.

This chain uses TRBV5-6 with TRBJ2-6, with 9 bases lining up with TRBD1. Sample: PBMCs. The sequence was obtained from a human donor in good health. The CDR3 here is CASSSGDRVSSGANVLTF. CDR3 DNA sequence: TGTGCCAGCAGCTCCGGGGACAGGGTCAGCTCTGGGGCCAACGTCCTGACTTTC.